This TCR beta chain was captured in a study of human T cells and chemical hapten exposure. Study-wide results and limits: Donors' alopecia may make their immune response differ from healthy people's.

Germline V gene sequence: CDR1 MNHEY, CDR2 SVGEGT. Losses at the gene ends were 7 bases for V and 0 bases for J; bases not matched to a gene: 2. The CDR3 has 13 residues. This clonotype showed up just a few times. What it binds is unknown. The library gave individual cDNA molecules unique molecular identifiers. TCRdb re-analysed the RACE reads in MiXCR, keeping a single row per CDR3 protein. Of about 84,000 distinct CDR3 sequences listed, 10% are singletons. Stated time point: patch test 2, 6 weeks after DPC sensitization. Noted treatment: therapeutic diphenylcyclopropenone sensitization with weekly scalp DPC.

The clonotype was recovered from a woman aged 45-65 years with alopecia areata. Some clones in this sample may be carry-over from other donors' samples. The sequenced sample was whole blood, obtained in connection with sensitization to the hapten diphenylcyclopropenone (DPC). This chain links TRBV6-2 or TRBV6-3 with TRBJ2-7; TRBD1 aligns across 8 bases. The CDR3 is CASKGTGSYEQYF. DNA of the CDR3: TGTGCCAGCAAGGGGACAGGCTCCTACGAGCAGTACTTC.